This T cell receptor (beta chain) stems from a study of cytomegalovirus exposure and HLA in healthy donors. The CDR3 contains 15 residues. V gave up 5 bases and J gave up 6 bases, with 18 bases separating them. The germline V gene encodes CDR1 ENHRY and CDR2 SYGVKD. Donors came from a validation cohort of approximately 110 subjects, distinct from the first 666-subject cohort. Clones were read by immunoSEQ multiplex PCR, and TCRdb kept only the in-frame ones, dropping some. Here the sample spans about 140,000 clones, around 90% being singletons. General study points: Listed as cytomegalovirus-associated were 150 to 200 TCR beta chains. Generally TCR sequences proved uncommon, though certain public TCRs appeared in numerous donors. Subsequent analysis of the roughly 120 validation repertoires found a tendency for first-cohort TCR clusters to co-occur.

About this clone itself: Its antigen is unidentified.

The origin of this receptor is a man between 18 and 35 years old in good health and CMV-seropositive. The genes are TRBV10-3 and TRBJ2-3; tentatively, D is TRBD1 (6 bases). Source material: PBMCs. The CDR3 loop is CAISPRDITRDTQYF. The CDR3 nucleotides are TGTGCCATCAGTCCCCGGGACATCACTAGGGATACGCAGTATTTT.